Described below is a single T cell receptor beta chain sequence and its context. The antigen is undetermined. This CDR3 is built from 13 residues. Germline assignment: CDR1 LGHNT and CDR2 FRNRAP. Trimming removed 3 bases from V and 7 bases from J; junction bases left unmatched: 6. This sample was taken from a study of cytomegalovirus exposure and HLA in healthy donors. The study's findings and limits: It was confirmed in vitro that a few of the CMV-associated chains were specific for CMV antigens.

This PCR relied on a set of 60 Vbeta primers and 13 Jbeta primers. TCRdb's table, derived via immunoSEQ multiplex PCR, lists solely in-frame clones and lacks some. The table lists 70,000 to 95,000 clones, roughly 77% of them singletons. The sequencing input was PBMCs. The source is a woman aged 40 to 50 in good health and CMV-seropositive. This chain joins TRBV12-5 and TRBJ2-7, with TRBD2 matching 7 bases. The CDR3 loop is CASGLGAGREQYF. CDR3 bases: TGTGCTAGTGGTTTAGGAGCGGGGAGAGAGCAGTACTTC. The full variable domain, with the rest looked up from reference TRBV12-5 and TRBJ2-7, is DARVTQTPRHKVTEMGQEVTMRCQPILGHNTVFWYRQTMMQGLELLAYFRNRAPLDDSGMPKDRFSAEMPDATLATLKIQPSEPRDSAVYFCASGLGAGREQYFGPGTRLTVT.